The 32 T cell receptor beta chains given below trace back to one sample, sequenced in a study of blood T cell repertoires in COVID-19. Clones were read by immunoSEQ multiplex PCR, and TCRdb kept only the in-frame ones, dropping some. Here the sample spans a few hundred thousand clones, about 85% being singletons. The specimen was peripheral blood. These receptors all come from a human donor with COVID-19, enrolled during active disease. The donor label of this sample is uncertain.

The V and J genes are TRBV5-4 and TRBJ1-1; D unclear. The V gene's germline CDR1 is SGHNT and CDR2 YYREEE (reference sequence). This CDR3 has 14 residues. V lost 2 bases, J lost 2 bases, and 10 bases lay in between. The CDR3 loop is CASSFSLLNTEAFF. The DNA for the CDR3 is TGTGCCAGCAGCTTTTCCCTACTAAACACTGAAGCTTTCTTT. Combining the CDR3 with reference TRBV5-4 and TRBJ1-1 gives the whole variable domain ETGVTQSPTHLIKTRGQQVTLRCSSQSGHNTVSWYQQALGQGPQFIFQYYREEENGRGNFPPRFSGLQFPNYSSELNVNALELDDSALYLCASSFSLLNTEAFFGQGTRLTVV.

This chain connects TRBV11-2 to TRBJ2-1; TRBD2 agrees at 11 bases. This CDR3 spans 17 amino acids. After removal of 5 bases from V and 8 bases from J, the junction contained 14 bases not matched to a gene. From germline, CDR1 is SGHAT and CDR2 FQNNGV. CDR3 region: CASSANGLAGGVDEQFF. The CDR3 DNA reads as TGTGCCAGCAGCGCCAACGGACTAGCGGGTGGTGTCGATGAGCAGTTCTTC.

The chain carries TRBV27 and TRBJ2-7; maybe TRBD2 (5 bases). The CDR3 runs 14 residues. CDR1 is MNHEY, CDR2 SMNVEV, per germline (reference sequence). The V end was cut by 1 base, the J end by 1 base, with 8 bases between. In nucleotides, the CDR3 is TGTGCCAGCAGTTTATTTCGGGGTTCCTACGAGCAGTACTTC. Translating gives CASSLFRGSYEQYF.

The chain combines TRBV28 with TRBJ2-5, with D maybe TRBD2 (6 bases). CDR3 size: 13 residues. Between the trimmed V and J ends, which lost 11 bases and 7 bases, there was a span of 20 bases. Germline V gene sequence: CDR1 MDHEN, CDR2 SYDVKM. CDR3 loop: CAAGTSQRGTQYF. The CDR3 nucleotides are TGTGCCGCCGGGACTTCTCAAAGGGGGACCCAGTACTTC.

Concerning this clone itself: The same CDR3 arises from other DNA sequences in this sample as well. This chain uses TRBV9 with TRBJ1-5; 8 bases are shared with TRBD1. Trimming at V came to 3 bases and at J to 2 bases, leaving 1 base not matched to a gene. The CDR3 spans 14 residues. Germline loops: CDR1 SGDLS, CDR2 YYNGEE. DNA of the CDR3: TGTGCCAGCAGCGAGACAGGGGGCAATCAGCCCCAGCATTTT. Translated: CASSETGGNQPQHF.

V is TRBV23-1 and J is TRBJ2-7, with no clear D. TRBV23-1 is filed as an ORF, its function uncertain. V lost 6 bases to trimming and J lost 7 bases, with 22 bases between them. This CDR3 is built from 15 residues. In nucleotides, the CDR3 is TGCGCCAGCAGCCCCCAGCCAACAATGATCGGGGAGCAGTACTTC. Its protein product is CASSPQPTMIGEQYF.

The J gene is TRBJ1-2, the V gene TRBV28, with TRBD1 matching over 12 bases. The CDR3 consists of 15 residues. Germline V gene lookup returns CDR1 MDHEN and CDR2 SYDVKM. V dropped 6 bases and J dropped 5; count of bases not matched to a gene: 7. The CDR3 protein is CASRAGTGGRYGYTF. The CDR3 nucleotides are TGTGCCAGCAGGGCCGGGACAGGGGGCAGGTATGGCTACACCTTC.

This chain joins TRBV13 and TRBJ1-2; D is unresolved. Germline CDR1 PRHDT, CDR2 FYEKMQ (reference sequence). The CDR3 covers 13 residues. V was shortened by 3 bases and J by 6 bases, with 11 bases between the two germline ends. CDR3 in amino acids: CASSFTTKNGYTF. The CDR3 DNA sequence: TGTGCCAGCAGCTTTACGACTAAAAATGGCTACACCTTC. The full variable domain, with the rest looked up from reference TRBV13 and TRBJ1-2, is AAGVIQSPRHLIKEKRETATLKCYPIPRHDTVYWYQQGPGQDPQFLISFYEKMQSDKGSIPDRFSAQQFSDYHSELNMSSLELGDSALYFCASSFTTKNGYTFGSGTRLTVV.

The J gene is TRBJ1-1, the V gene TRBV7-3; TRBD1 matches at 8 bases. The CDR3 contains 15 residues. The trim removed 2 bases at V and 1 base at J, leaving 3 bases unmatched. CDR1 and CDR2 from the germline V gene are SGHTA and FQGTGA. Written as DNA, the CDR3 is TGTGCCAGCAGCTTATCGGACAGGGAGAACACTGAAGCTTTCTTT. This codes for CASSLSDRENTEAFF.

This chain links TRBV19 with TRBJ1-5, with 8 positions matching TRBD1. The ends lost 5 bases at V and 4 bases at J; junction bases unmatched: 4. CDR3 length: 14 amino acids. Germline V gives CDR1 LNHDA, CDR2 SQIVND (reference sequence). CDR3 DNA: TGTGCCAGTAGTTTAGGGACAGGTAATCAGCCCCAGCATTTT. It yields the protein CASSLGTGNQPQHF.

CDR3 in DNA: TGTGCCAGCAGTCCAGGGGACAGGGTGATGGCTGAAGCTTTCTTT. Translating gives CASSPGDRVMAEAFF. The chain employs TRBV28 and TRBJ1-1, with TRBD1 identical over 9 bases. Trimming took 5 bases from V and 6 from J; bases not matched to a gene: 10. CDR1 is MDHEN and CDR2 is SYDVKM in the germline V gene. The CDR3 length is 15 residues.

The chain combines TRBV2 with TRBJ2-7, with 8 bases identical to TRBD1. V gave up 6 bases and J gave up 2 bases; unmatched junction bases: 6. Germline V lookup: CDR1 SNHLY, CDR2 FYNNEI. This CDR3 spans 14 amino acids. CDR3 nucleotide sequence: TGTGCCAGCAGGCGGGACAGGAACACCTACGAGCAGTACTTC. Encoded protein: CASRRDRNTYEQYF.

This clone was counted between two and nine times. This rearrangement joins TRBV30 to TRBJ2-7; 7 nucleotides agree with TRBD2. Per germline, CDR1 GTSNPN and CDR2 SVGIG (reference sequence). CDR3 length equals 13 residues. Losses at the gene ends were 2 bases for V and 2 bases for J; bases not matched to a gene: 3. CDR3 amino acids: CAWSRRGTYEQYF. Written as DNA, the CDR3 is TGTGCCTGGAGTCGGCGGGGGACCTACGAGCAGTACTTC. Filled out from reference TRBV30 and TRBJ2-7, the complete variable domain reads SQTIHQWPATLVQPVGSPLSLECTVEGTSNPNLYWYRQAAGRGLQLLFYSVGIGQISSEVPQNLSASRPQDRQFILSSKKLLLSDSGFYLCAWSRRGTYEQYFGPGTRLTVT.

The chain recombines TRBV27 with TRBJ2-7, with a weak D call TRBD1 (5 bases). The germline CDR1 and CDR2 sequences are MNHEY and SMNVEV (reference sequence). Deletions cut 6 bases from V and 2 bases from J, with 17 bases between. The length of the CDR3 is 15 residues. This CDR3 reads CASSFGTGVPYEQYF. In nucleotides, the CDR3 is TGTGCCAGCAGCTTTGGTACAGGAGTTCCCTACGAGCAGTACTTC.

V gene TRBV28 combines with J gene TRBJ2-3; the D gene is possibly TRBD2 (5 bases). V lost 2 bases to trimming and J lost 3 bases, with 12 bases between them. Per germline, CDR1 MDHEN and CDR2 SYDVKM. The CDR3 length is 15 residues. This chain's CDR3 is CASSLISDQTDTQYF. In nucleotides, the CDR3 is TGTGCCAGCAGTTTAATTAGCGATCAAACAGATACGCAGTATTTT.

The chain employs TRBV6-5 and TRBJ1-5; D possibly corresponds to TRBD1 (6 bases). The ends were cut back, 5 bases at V and 6 bases at J, with 8 bases in the middle. Looked up from germline, CDR1 is MNHEY and CDR2 is SVGAGI. There are 12 residues in the CDR3. CDR3 nucleotides: TGTGCCAGCAGTCCACAGGGTCAGCCCCAGCATTTT. It is translated as CASSPQGQPQHF.

This chain connects TRBV11-2 to TRBJ1-6; weak D call: TRBD1 (6 bases). This CDR3 is built from 17 residues. The V gene's germline CDR1 is SGHAT and CDR2 FQNNGV. V was trimmed by 5 bases and J by 3 bases, leaving 17 bases between them. Here the CDR3 DNA reads TGTGCCAGCAGCCCCCGGGGAGGGGGTTTCTATAATTCACCCCTCCACTTT. It encodes CASSPRGGGFYNSPLHF.

The chain links TRBV9 to TRBJ1-3; D remains ambiguous. CDR1 is SGDLS, CDR2 YYNGEE, per germline. The CDR3 is made up of 14 amino acids. V lost 10 bases and J lost 3, with 17 bases in between. The CDR3 DNA follows: TGTGCCTCCAACACCCCATTAAGTGGAAACACCATATATTTT. Its translation is CASNTPLSGNTIYF.

This chain joins TRBV5-1 and TRBJ2-3, with 7 bases matching TRBD1. CDR3 size: 15 residues. Losses at the gene ends were 0 bases for V and 1 base for J; bases not matched to a gene: 2. Looked up from germline, CDR1 is SGHRS and CDR2 is YFSETQ. The CDR3 nucleotides read TGCGCCAGCAGCTTGGTTGGACAGGGCACAGATACGCAGTATTTT. Its protein product is CASSLVGQGTDTQYF.

This chain uses TRBV5-5 with TRBJ1-1, with no clear D. The ends were cut back, 0 bases at V and 5 bases at J, with 20 bases in the middle. Germline loops: CDR1 SGHKS, CDR2 YYEKEE (reference sequence). The CDR3 length is 17 residues. The CDR3 DNA follows: TGTGCCAGCAGCTTGGTTACTGGACTGAGTGGAGGAACTGAAGCTTTCTTT. It specifies CASSLVTGLSGGTEAFF.

The rearrangement uses TRBV19 and TRBJ1-2; TRBD1 aligns across 8 bases. The J segment lost 4 bases and the V segment lost 8 bases, leaving 9 bases of the junction unmatched. CDR1 and CDR2 from the germline V gene are LNHDA and SQIVND (reference sequence). The CDR3 totals 14 residues. The CDR3 nucleotides read TGTGCCAGTTCAGGGGGCATTAAACTCTATGGCTACACCTTC. Residues: CASSGGIKLYGYTF.

The V gene is TRBV9, the J gene TRBJ2-1, with D possibly matching TRBD1 (6 bases). The CDR3 is 12 residues long. Per germline, CDR1 SGDLS and CDR2 YYNGEE. V lost 3 bases and J 12 bases, leaving 13 bases between the germline ends. The chain's CDR3 is CASSAQGYGQFF. The DNA for the CDR3 is TGTGCCAGCAGCGCACAGGGCTATGGGCAGTTCTTC.

As for this clone: Other nucleotide sequences from this sample produce the same CDR3. The rearrangement links TRBV7-9 to TRBJ2-1, with 13 positions matching TRBD2. Germline values: CDR1 SEHNR, CDR2 FQNEAQ (reference sequence). After removal of 5 bases from V and 4 bases from J, the junction contained 2 bases not matched to a gene. The CDR3 covers 15 residues. The CDR3 reads CASSPGLAGYNEQFF. The CDR3, as DNA: TGTGCCAGCAGCCCGGGACTAGCGGGATACAATGAGCAGTTCTTC.

As concerns this clone: Other DNA variants within this sample encode the same CDR3. This sequence joins TRBV19 and TRBJ1-1, with a possible D match to TRBD1 (5 bases). The V and J ends lost 2 bases and 0 bases respectively, with 7 bases between them. The CDR3 length is 14 residues. CDR1 and CDR2 (germline): LNHDA, SQIVND (reference sequence). CDR3: CASSITGVNTEAFF. DNA of the CDR3: TGTGCCAGTAGTATAACAGGCGTGAACACTGAAGCTTTCTTT.

The genes are TRBV5-6 and TRBJ2-3; 16 nucleotides agree with TRBD2. The CDR3 length is 18 residues. With V trimmed by 4 bases and J by 2 bases, 7 bases remained unmatched. The germline V gene has CDR1 SGHDT and CDR2 YYEEEE. CDR3 sequence reads: CASSTSGTSGRATDTQYF. CDR3 coding DNA: TGTGCCAGCAGCACCTCCGGGACTAGCGGGAGGGCCACAGATACGCAGTATTTT.

V usage is TRBV6-6 and J usage is TRBJ2-7; 9 bases fit TRBD1. This CDR3 is built from 14 residues. Germline V gene sequence: CDR1 MNHNY, CDR2 SVGAGI (reference sequence). V gave up 2 bases and J gave up 3 bases; unmatched junction bases: 2. The CDR3 nucleotides read TGTGCCAGCAGTTACGGGACAGGGAACTACGAGCAGTACTTC. Protein: CASSYGTGNYEQYF.

This chain links TRBV25-1 with TRBJ1-1; D is uncertain. CDR3 length: 14 residues. Germline V gene sequence: CDR1 MGHDK, CDR2 SYGVNS. Trimming pared 5 bases from V and 1 base from J, leaving 11 bases between. Here the CDR3 DNA reads TGTGCCAGCAGTCCACTTAATGGGAACACTGAAGCTTTCTTT. Amino acids: CASSPLNGNTEAFF.

The chain recombines TRBV4-1 with TRBJ1-5; no definite D call. The CDR3 loop spans 13 amino acids. Per germline, CDR1 MGHRA and CDR2 YSYEKL. V was cut by 8 bases and J by 8 bases, with 16 bases left in between. The DNA for the CDR3 is TGCGCCAGCGGGGAGGGAAACGAGAAGCCCCAGCATTTT. Encoded protein: CASGEGNEKPQHF.

The chain employs TRBV7-2 and TRBJ2-7; D is possibly TRBD1 (6 bases). V lost 4 bases to trimming and J lost 0 bases, with 10 bases between them. Germline V lookup: CDR1 SGHTA, CDR2 FQGNSA. The CDR3 sequence is 14 residues long. CDR3 DNA: TGTGCCAGCAGCTACGACAGGAGCTCCTACGAGCAGTACTTC. Translation: CASSYDRSSYEQYF.

This rearrangement joins TRBV18 to TRBJ2-2, with 8 positions matching TRBD1. The germline V gene has CDR1 KGHSH and CDR2 LQKENI. The CDR3 consists of 15 residues. The junction had 5 bases not matched to a gene; V was cut back by 3 bases and J by 5 bases. For the CDR3, the DNA is TGTGCCAGCTCACCGCGGACAGGGACTACCGGGGAGCTGTTTTTT. Translation gives CASSPRTGTTGELFF.

The rearrangement uses TRBV19 and TRBJ1-2; 9 nucleotides line up with TRBD1. V lost 6 bases, J lost 3 bases, and 20 bases stayed unmatched. This CDR3 region has 19 residues. Germline CDR1 LNHDA, CDR2 SQIVND (reference sequence). DNA for the CDR3: TGTGCCAGTAGCCGGGACAGGGATGTATCAGGGGCGGTCTACTATGGCTACACCTTC. Its protein is CASSRDRDVSGAVYYGYTF.

The chain joins TRBV24-1 to TRBJ1-5, with D possibly matching TRBD1 (6 bases). The CDR3 covers 14 residues. V dropped 5 bases and J dropped 9 bases, with 16 bases sitting between them. Germline assignment: CDR1 KGHDR and CDR2 SFDVKD. The CDR3 here is CATSAPGTTGPQHF. For the CDR3, the DNA is TGTGCCACCAGTGCCCCCGGGACGACAGGGCCCCAGCATTTT.